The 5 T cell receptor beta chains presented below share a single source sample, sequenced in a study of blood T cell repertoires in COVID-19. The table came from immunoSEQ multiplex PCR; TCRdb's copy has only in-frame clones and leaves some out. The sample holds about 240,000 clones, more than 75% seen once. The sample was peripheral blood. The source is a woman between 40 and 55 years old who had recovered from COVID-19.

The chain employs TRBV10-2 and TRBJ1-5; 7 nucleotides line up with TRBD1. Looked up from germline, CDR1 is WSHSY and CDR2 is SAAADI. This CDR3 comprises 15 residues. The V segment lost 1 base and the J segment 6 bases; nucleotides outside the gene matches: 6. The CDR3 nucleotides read TGCGCCAGCAGTGAGTGGCGGCAGGGGGGTCAGCCCCAGCATTTT. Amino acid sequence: CASSEWRQGGQPQHF.

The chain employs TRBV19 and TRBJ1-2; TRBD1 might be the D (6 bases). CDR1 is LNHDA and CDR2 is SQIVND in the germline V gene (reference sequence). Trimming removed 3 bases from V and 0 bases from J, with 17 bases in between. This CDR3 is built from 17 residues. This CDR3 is CASSMIAGASANYGYTF. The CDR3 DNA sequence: TGTGCCAGTAGTATGATCGCGGGGGCCTCAGCTAACTATGGCTACACCTTC.

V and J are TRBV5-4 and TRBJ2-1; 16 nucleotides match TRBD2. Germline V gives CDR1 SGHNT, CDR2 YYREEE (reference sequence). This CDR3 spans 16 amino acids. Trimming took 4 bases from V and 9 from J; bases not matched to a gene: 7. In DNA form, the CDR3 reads TGTGCCAGCAGCCCCGGGACTAGCGGGAGGGCGGGTGAGCAGTTCTTC. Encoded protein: CASSPGTSGRAGEQFF.

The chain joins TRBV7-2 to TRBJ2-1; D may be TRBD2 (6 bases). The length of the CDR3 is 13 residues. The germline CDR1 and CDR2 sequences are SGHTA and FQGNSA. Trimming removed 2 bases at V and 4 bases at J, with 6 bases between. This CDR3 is CASSLLAYNEQFF. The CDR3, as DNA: TGTGCCAGCAGCTTACTAGCGTACAATGAGCAGTTCTTC.

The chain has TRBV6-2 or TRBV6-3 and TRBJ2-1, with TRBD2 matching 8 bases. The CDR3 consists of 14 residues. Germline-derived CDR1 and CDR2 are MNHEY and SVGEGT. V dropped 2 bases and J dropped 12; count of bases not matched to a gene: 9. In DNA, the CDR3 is TGTGCCAGCAGTTACACACGGACTAGCAGCGGGCAGTTCTTC. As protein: CASSYTRTSSGQFF.